This TCR beta chain was identified in a study of human T cells and chemical hapten exposure. The CDR3 consists of 15 residues. Per the germline V gene, CDR1 is MDHEN and CDR2 is SYDVKM. V was clipped by 6 bases and J by 0 bases; unmatched bases: 3. TCRdb processed the RACE reads anew with MiXCR; each CDR3 protein has one entry. In the table there are about 380,000 distinct CDR3 sequences, 5.1% of which are singletons. As to time point: pre-sensitization, week 0. Noted treatment: therapeutic diphenylcyclopropenone sensitization with weekly scalp DPC. The TCR was taken from a woman between 45 and 65 years old with alopecia areata. Some clones in this sample may be carry-over from other donors' samples. V gene TRBV28 combines with J gene TRBJ2-1, with 9 bases matching TRBD2. The sequencing used whole blood, collected in connection with sensitization to the hapten diphenylcyclopropenone (DPC). The CDR3 is CASRSSGISYNEQFF. The CDR3 DNA reads as TGTGCCAGCAGATCTAGCGGGATCTCCTACAATGAGCAGTTCTTC. The complete variable domain, with remaining parts taken from reference TRBV28 and TRBJ2-1, reads DVKVTQSSRYLVKRTGEKVFLECVQDMDHENMFWYRQDPGLGLRLIYFSYDVKMKEKGDIPEGYSVSREKKERFSLILESASTNQTSMYLCASRSSGISYNEQFFGPGTRLTVL.